This T cell receptor (beta chain) was observed in a study of blood T cells in healthy people across ages. Overall study findings and caveats: Donor CMV status, an unknown factor, possibly confounded changes in expanded clonotypes. Per million T cells, TCR beta diversity dropped about linearly as age rose. The study found more naive CD4+ cells and higher diversity in long-lived than aged donors.

For the second PCR, which ran for about 7 to 11 cycles, a sample-barcoded 5' primer and a J-beta primer mix were used. TCRdb reanalysed the 5' RACE reads using MiXCR and keeps one entry per CDR3 protein. Among more than 800,000 distinct CDR3 sequences listed, 29% were seen once. This clonotype was counted ten times or more. Its antigen is as yet unknown. The source of this sequence is a woman aged 80 or over in good health. Material for sequencing was blood.

CDR3 loop: CASSPRTGRGKNIQYF. CDR3 in DNA: TGTGCCAGCAGTCCCCGGACAGGGAGAGGCAAAAACATTCAGTACTTC. V gene TRBV28 combines with J gene TRBJ2-4, with 8 bases lining up with TRBD1. Germline lookup yields CDR1 MDHEN and CDR2 SYDVKM. J lost 3 bases, V lost 5 bases, and 9 bases had no gene match. There are 16 residues in the CDR3.